The clone carrying this TCR beta chain was counted at least ten times. What it binds is not known. The data belong to a study of CD8 T cells in ankylosing spondylitis. The study, taken as a whole, reports: For ankylosing spondylitis blood, a TCR beta motif of eight or nine highly homologous variants appeared characteristic.

One entry per CDR3 protein, called by TCRdb with MiXCR from the 5' RACE reads. The table records under 250,000 distinct CDR3 sequences, 10% to 13% of them present only once. The CDR3 runs to 15 residues. After removal of 3 bases from V and 5 bases from J, the junction contained 3 bases not matched to a gene. Sequenced input: blood, either unsorted or a sorted T cell fraction (not recorded which). This receptor was taken from a male donor with ankylosing spondylitis or in good health (not recorded which). The chain uses TRBV12-3 or TRBV12-4 and TRBJ2-7; TRBD2 aligns across 14 bases. The CDR3 reads CASSLRTSGRNEQYF. The DNA for the CDR3 is TGTGCCAGCAGTTTGCGGACTAGCGGGAGGAACGAGCAGTACTTC.